A single sample gave rise to the 29 T cell receptor beta chains below, sequenced in a study of shared clonotypes between healthy human individuals. Libraries were prepared by immunoSEQ multiplex PCR; TCRdb keeps only in-frame clonotypes and omits some of them. Seen here are around 510,000 clones, more than 95% observed once, and the top ten hold about 0.06%. The sample comprised naive CD4+ T cells sorted from blood. Subset here: CD45RA+ positively selected. The origin of the receptors is a woman aged 25 to 39 in good health.

This chain links TRBV19 with TRBJ2-7; 9 bases align to TRBD2. This CDR3 region has 16 residues. Germline V gives CDR1 LNHDA, CDR2 SQIVND (reference sequence). The junction had 13 bases not matched to a gene; V was cut back by 4 bases and J by 6 bases. CDR3 in amino acids: CASSTPGISGRVEQYF. The CDR3 nucleotides are TGTGCCAGTAGTACCCCCGGGATTAGCGGGAGAGTCGAGCAGTACTTC.

This chain links TRBV4-2 with TRBJ2-1; D may be TRBD2 (5 bases). The CDR3 spans 14 residues. Trimming cost V 4 bases and J 7 bases, with 14 bases left between them. Germline CDR1 is LGHNA and CDR2 is YNFKEQ. The CDR3 loop reads CASSPGDVKNEQFF. The CDR3 DNA is TGTGCCAGCAGCCCCGGGGATGTCAAGAATGAGCAGTTCTTC.

The J gene is TRBJ1-5, the V gene TRBV4-2, with D unresolved. The germline V and J ends were trimmed by 0 bases and 4 bases, with 7 bases remaining between them. The CDR3 is 14 residues long. CDR1 is LGHNA, CDR2 YNFKEQ, per germline. The CDR3 DNA reads TGTGCCAGCAGCCAAGATAAGGGAAATCAGCCCCAGCATTTT. It is translated as CASSQDKGNQPQHF.

This clone has a handful of counts. The chain couples TRBV28 to TRBJ1-5; TRBD1 matches 7 bases. Germline trimming cut 7 bases from V and 4 bases from J; bases unmatched to any gene: 7. There are 14 residues in the CDR3. Germline values: CDR1 MDHEN, CDR2 SYDVKM. The CDR3 DNA follows: TGTGCCAGCACTCCGACAGGGCGGAATCAGCCCCAGCATTTT. As protein: CASTPTGRNQPQHF.

This chain links TRBV15 with TRBJ2-7; no definite D call. Trimming shortened V by 1 base and J by 6 bases, and 7 bases separated the two germline ends. This CDR3 contains 12 residues. Germline V lookup: CDR1 LNHNV, CDR2 YYDKDF (reference sequence). CDR3 sequence (DNA): TGTGCCACCAGCAGAGTTAAAGCCGAGCAGTACTTC. Translating gives CATSRVKAEQYF.

J is TRBJ2-4 and V is TRBV28; D is perhaps TRBD1 or TRBD2 (7 bases each). Germline CDR1 MDHEN, CDR2 SYDVKM. V lost 5 bases, J lost 0 bases, and 14 bases lay in between. The CDR3 is 16 residues long. CDR3 region: CASSSGTALAKNIQYF. CDR3 sequence (DNA): TGTGCCAGCAGTAGCGGGACAGCATTAGCCAAAAACATTCAGTACTTC.

The J gene is TRBJ1-5, the V gene TRBV6-1, with D possibly being TRBD1 (6 bases). The CDR3 sequence is 15 residues long. The germline V and J ends were trimmed by 4 bases and 3 bases, with 13 bases remaining between them. Germline assignment: CDR1 MNHNS and CDR2 SASEGT. The CDR3 coding sequence is TGTGCCAGCAGTGCCGCCGGGGGCAACAATCAGCCCCAGCATTTT. It translates to CASSAAGGNNQPQHF.

J is TRBJ2-7 and V is TRBV19; a possible D gene is TRBD2 (6 bases). This CDR3 is 15 amino acids long. The germline CDR1 and CDR2 sequences are LNHDA and SQIVND (reference sequence). V dropped 4 bases and J dropped 1 base, with 14 bases sitting between them. The CDR3, as DNA: TGTGCCAGTAGTACCGTGTTGGGGGGATCCTACGAGCAGTACTTC. It codes for CASSTVLGGSYEQYF.

This chain links TRBV20-1 with TRBJ1-1; D is perhaps TRBD1 (6 bases). Germline CDR1 DFQATT, CDR2 SNEGSKA (reference sequence). This CDR3 region has 11 residues. V was pared by 7 bases and J by 4 bases, with 10 bases between. The CDR3 sequence: CSVQGGTEAFF. For the CDR3, the DNA is TGCAGTGTACAGGGAGGCACTGAAGCTTTCTTT.

The chain is built from TRBV5-4 and TRBJ2-1; 8 positions match TRBD2. V trimming: 5 bases; J trimming: 4 bases; junction bases outside the gene matches: 5. The CDR3 is 14 amino acids. Germline V gives CDR1 SGHNT, CDR2 YYREEE (reference sequence). The CDR3 spells CASSRTSLYNEQFF. CDR3 DNA sequence: TGTGCCAGCAGTCGGACTAGCCTGTACAATGAGCAGTTCTTC. Complete variable domain (other parts from reference TRBV5-4 and TRBJ2-1): ETGVTQSPTHLIKTRGQQVTLRCSSQSGHNTVSWYQQALGQGPQFIFQYYREEENGRGNFPPRFSGLQFPNYSSELNVNALELDDSALYLCASSRTSLYNEQFFGPGTRLTVL.

The V and J genes are TRBV20-1 and TRBJ2-1; perhaps TRBD2 as D (6 bases). This CDR3 has 11 residues. Trimming left V 1 base short and J 13 bases short, with 11 bases between. The germline V gene has CDR1 DFQATT and CDR2 SNEGSKA (reference sequence). CDR3 amino acids: CSARGLAIQFF. The CDR3 coding sequence is TGCAGTGCTAGAGGGCTAGCGATTCAGTTCTTC.

This chain joins TRBV11-1 and TRBJ2-1; D may be TRBD2 (7 bases). Germline V gene lookup returns CDR1 SGHAT and CDR2 FQDESV (reference sequence). V lost 5 bases and J lost 7, with 21 bases in between. The CDR3 totals 16 residues. The CDR3 loop is CASSARGGGGPNEQFF. The CDR3 DNA sequence: TGTGCCAGCAGCGCTCGGGGAGGGGGAGGGCCGAATGAGCAGTTCTTC.

A remark on this clone: The junction shows a germline mismatch at one end, possibly a read error. The chain recombines TRBV6-5 with TRBJ2-3, with D possibly being TRBD1 or TRBD2 (5 bases each). The germline V gene encodes CDR1 MNHEY and CDR2 SVGAGI. The CDR3 is made up of 11 amino acids. The DNA for the CDR3 is TGTGCCAGCAGATTCGAGGGGCCCTTACATTTT. This translates into CASRFEGPLHF.

CDR3 sequence: CAISEGAGEHQPQHF. CDR3 coding DNA: TGTGCCATCAGTGAGGGAGCAGGGGAACACCAGCCCCAGCATTTT. This chain links TRBV10-3 with TRBJ1-5; D perhaps matches TRBD1 (6 bases). The CDR3 runs 15 residues. Trimming pared 2 bases from V and 7 bases from J, leaving 15 bases between. Germline lookup yields CDR1 ENHRY and CDR2 SYGVKD.

The gene calls are TRBV10-1 and TRBJ2-2; 13 positions match TRBD2. The CDR3 is 18 amino acids. The germline CDR1 and CDR2 sequences are WNHNN and SYGVQD (reference sequence). The ends lost 3 bases at V and 5 bases at J; junction bases unmatched: 9. CDR3 sequence reads: CASSEGLAGVSRTGELFF. DNA of the CDR3: TGCGCCAGCAGTGAAGGACTAGCGGGAGTATCACGAACCGGGGAGCTGTTTTTT.

The chain joins TRBV4-1 to TRBJ2-5; TRBD2 matches 11 bases. This CDR3 region has 19 residues. Unmatched junction bases numbered 15, after V lost 2 bases and J lost 4 bases. CDR1 and CDR2 (germline): MGHRA, YSYEKL. This CDR3 is CASSQSPLAGVGSSETQYF. CDR3 nucleotides: TGCGCCAGCAGCCAATCCCCACTAGCGGGAGTCGGATCGTCAGAGACCCAGTACTTC.

This chain connects TRBV2 to TRBJ1-5, with TRBD1 matching 8 bases. The germline gives CDR1 SNHLY, CDR2 FYNNEI. V was clipped by 6 bases and J by 7 bases; unmatched bases: 8. CDR3 size: 14 residues. Written as DNA, the CDR3 is TGTGCCAGCAGCGGACAGGGAGGAAGGCAGCCCCAGCATTTT. As protein: CASSGQGGRQPQHF.

V gene TRBV6-6 combines with J gene TRBJ2-7; 13 bases line up with TRBD2. J was trimmed by 3 bases and V by 5 bases; bases with no gene match: 7. CDR1 MNHNY and CDR2 SVGAGI come from the germline V gene (reference sequence). The length of the CDR3 is 16 residues. The CDR3 DNA reads TGTGCCAGCAGTCGGACTAGCGGGAGAGCGGGCTACGAGCAGTACTTC. This gives the protein CASSRTSGRAGYEQYF.

The sample holds a few counts of this clone. This chain connects TRBV19 to TRBJ1-3, with D hard to call. Deletions cut 7 bases from V and 0 bases from J, with 10 bases between. The CDR3 spans 14 residues. The germline V gene has CDR1 LNHDA and CDR2 SQIVND (reference sequence). The CDR3 sequence: CASISLASGNTIYF. CDR3 in DNA: TGTGCCAGTATATCGTTGGCCTCTGGAAACACCATATATTTT.

The J gene is TRBJ2-3, the V gene TRBV27; D not resolved. V lost 5 bases and J lost 4, with 22 bases in between. The CDR3 covers 17 residues. Per germline, CDR1 MNHEY and CDR2 SMNVEV (reference sequence). CDR3 sequence (DNA): TGTGCCAGCAGTCCTCCAACCTGGGCCCCATGGGCAGATACGCAGTATTTT. Translating it yields CASSPPTWAPWADTQYF.

The chain carries TRBV6-6 and TRBJ2-7; the D gene is possibly TRBD1 (5 bases). Germline CDR1 MNHNY, CDR2 SVGAGI (reference sequence). This CDR3 has 13 amino acids. V lost 5 bases and J lost 0, with 8 bases in between. Written as DNA, the CDR3 is TGTGCCAGCAGTAGACAGAGCTCCTACGAGCAGTACTTC. Protein: CASSRQSSYEQYF.

In regard to this clone: Other nucleotide sequences from this sample produce the same CDR3. The V call is TRBV28, the J call TRBJ1-2; D gene uncertain. Germline values: CDR1 MDHEN, CDR2 SYDVKM. This CDR3 is 11 amino acids long. V was trimmed by 2 bases and J by 4 bases, leaving 2 bases between them. Here the CDR3 reads CASSLSYGYTF. The CDR3 DNA reads as TGTGCCAGCAGTTTAAGCTATGGCTACACCTTC.

V and J are TRBV5-1 and TRBJ1-4; 8 bases are shared with TRBD1. This CDR3 spans 15 amino acids. The germline gives CDR1 SGHRS, CDR2 YFSETQ. The V gene end was trimmed by 3 bases and the J gene end by 3 bases; junction bases not matched to a gene: 4. CDR3: CASSWTGRSNEKLFF. The CDR3 DNA is TGCGCCAGCAGCTGGACAGGGCGGTCTAATGAAAAACTGTTTTTT.

The chain links TRBV28 to TRBJ1-5; D not resolved. CDR1 MDHEN and CDR2 SYDVKM come from the germline V gene. Trimming left V 3 bases short and J 5 bases short, with 20 bases between. The CDR3 has 17 residues. The CDR3 reads CASSFQPRRRADQPQHF. CDR3 nucleotides: TGTGCCAGCAGTTTTCAGCCGAGGAGAAGGGCCGATCAGCCCCAGCATTTT. The whole variable domain, filled in from reference TRBV28 and TRBJ1-5, reads DVKVTQSSRYLVKRTGEKVFLECVQDMDHENMFWYRQDPGLGLRLIYFSYDVKMKEKGDIPEGYSVSREKKERFSLILESASTNQTSMYLCASSFQPRRRADQPQHFGDGTRLSIL.

This clone was detected once. As DNA, the CDR3 is TGTGCCAGTAGTCCTTATCGGCTAGCGGACAATGAGCAGTTCTTC. Amino acid sequence: CASSPYRLADNEQFF. The chain recombines TRBV19 with TRBJ2-1; 7 bases fit TRBD2. The CDR3 runs 15 residues. The V gene's germline CDR1 is LNHDA and CDR2 SQIVND (reference sequence). With V trimmed by 5 bases and J by 5 bases, 9 bases remained unmatched.

The chain uses TRBV27 and TRBJ2-7, with D possibly matching TRBD1 (6 bases). Trimming removed 4 bases from V and 3 bases from J, with 13 bases in between. Germline V CDR1 and CDR2: MNHEY, SMNVEV (reference sequence). The CDR3 is 14 amino acids. Written as DNA, the CDR3 is TGTGCCAGCAGTTACCGGGCCAGGGGCTACGAGCAGTACTTC. Protein sequence: CASSYRARGYEQYF.

The chain carries TRBV20-1 and TRBJ2-5; D gene unclear. The better agreement between TRBJ2-7 and the DNA end casts doubt on the J call. The CDR3 is 10 residues long. Germline CDR1 DFQATT, CDR2 SNEGSKA (reference sequence). The DNA for the CDR3 is TGCAGTGCTACCCTCTTCGAGCAGTACTTC. Protein product: CSATLFEQYF.

This clone turned up a few times. The CDR3 nucleotides are TGTGCCAGCAGACTTACTGGCAATCAGCCCCAGCATTTT. Protein sequence: CASRLTGNQPQHF. The rearrangement joins TRBV2 to TRBJ1-5; D uncertain. In germline, CDR1 is SNHLY, CDR2 FYNNEI. The CDR3 length is 13 residues. With 6 bases removed from V and 2 bases from J, the gap between germline ends came to 8 bases.

The chain recombines TRBV27 with TRBJ1-5, with D tentatively TRBD1 (5 bases). Trimming took off 8 bases at V and 4 bases at J, with 15 bases between the two ends. The length of the CDR3 is 14 residues. Germline-derived CDR1 and CDR2 are MNHEY and SMNVEV (reference sequence). The CDR3 spells CASGTTGPNQPQHF. As DNA, the CDR3 is TGTGCCAGCGGAACTACGGGGCCGAATCAGCCCCAGCATTTT.